The 4 T cell receptor beta chains below come from one sample, sequenced in a study of blood T cell repertoires in COVID-19. The method was immunoSEQ multiplex PCR; TCRdb's version includes in-frame clones alone and lacks a portion of them. The table lists roughly 100,000 clones, more than 80% of them singletons. The sample comprised peripheral blood. The source is a woman aged 60-75 years with acute or convalescent COVID-19.

The gene calls are TRBV7-6 and TRBJ2-1, with D possibly matching TRBD1 (5 bases). Germline V gene sequence: CDR1 SGHVS, CDR2 FNYEAQ. This CDR3 is built from 17 residues. V lost 0 bases, J lost 6 bases, and 18 bases lay in between. CDR3 sequence (DNA): TGTGCCAGCAGCTTAGCGCGTAGGGGTGAGTCTGGCAATGAGCAGTTCTTC. The encoded protein is CASSLARRGESGNEQFF.

The rearrangement links TRBV7-3 to TRBJ2-1, with D possibly being TRBD2 (6 bases). CDR1 and CDR2 from the germline V gene are SGHTA and FQGTGA. This CDR3 has 15 residues. With 0 bases removed from V and 6 bases from J, the gap between germline ends came to 12 bases. CDR3: CASSLTGMGGNEQFF. The DNA for the CDR3 is TGTGCCAGCAGCTTAACCGGGATGGGGGGCAATGAGCAGTTCTTC. Using reference TRBV7-3 and TRBJ2-1 for the parts outside the CDR3, the full variable domain is GAGVSQTPSNKVTEKGKYVELRCDPISGHTALYWYRQSLGQGPEFLIYFQGTGAADDSGLPNDRFFAVRPEGSVSTLKIQRTERGDSAVYLCASSLTGMGGNEQFFGPGTRLTVL.

This rearrangement joins TRBV15 to TRBJ1-2, with D possibly being TRBD1 (6 bases). Germline V CDR1 and CDR2: LNHNV, YYDKDF (reference sequence). There are 16 residues in the CDR3. Trimming pared 0 bases from V and 2 bases from J, leaving 13 bases between. CDR3 sequence (DNA): TGTGCCACCAGCAGAGATAAGGGGCAGGGGAACTATGGCTACACCTTC. Its translation is CATSRDKGQGNYGYTF.

The chain carries TRBV18 and TRBJ1-4; no clear D gene. Trimming took 3 bases from V and 7 from J, leaving 9 bases between them. The V gene's germline CDR1 is KGHSH and CDR2 LQKENI. This CDR3 is built from 13 residues. The CDR3 here is CASSPYEGEKLFF. In DNA form, the CDR3 reads TGTGCCAGCTCACCCTATGAGGGTGAAAAACTGTTTTTT.